The entry that follows covers one TCR beta chain sequence. No antigen is known for it. No clone much larger than this one lies a single base away; base qualities are absent. The sample originates from a study of cytomegalovirus exposure and HLA in healthy donors (TCRdb year 2017). A note on the overall study: According to an earlier analysis of several hundred of the donors, 150 million to 200 million T cells yielded 95 million to 140 million unique TCR beta sequences and around 300 Gb of sequence data. About 5 DR-DQ haplotypes were handled as single units for association and clustering, since linkage in the cohort was strong. Rather than using new phenotypic data, the later analysis identified candidate immune exposures from TCR beta sequences and from how often those sequences occurred across donors. Using immunosequencing, the study profiled T cell repertoires from 640 or so subjects and related those repertoires to cytomegalovirus serostatus. The study was designed to test whether signatures of past pathogen exposure could be identified by cataloging public T cell receptors. In an earlier analysis of a few hundred of the donors, high-throughput TCR beta sequencing was used to judge whether each TCR beta V gene segment behaved as functional or pseudogenic. Donor age, sex, ethnicity and CMV serostatus were compiled alongside the repertoire data. A later genetic analysis used genome-wide SNP genotypes for about 65% of the 666 donors, treating that subset as a discovery cohort. HLA typing included class I and class II loci at four-digit resolution. In a later analysis, previously published TCR beta repertoires from 550 to 750 donors were re-analyzed and high-resolution HLA genotyping was added so that TCR occurrence patterns could be studied. To predict cytomegalovirus infection status, the study combined high-throughput TCR immunosequencing, statistical association of individual TCRs with disease status, and machine learning. Typing coverage differed by locus: A, B, C, DRB1 and DQB1 were typed in roughly 620-640 donors, DQA1 in about 510, DPA1 in approximately 610, and DPB1 in 472. Every repertoire in the discovery cohort had been generated on one and the same sequencing platform. Roughly 300 gigabases of sequencing data and 70 million to 100 million unique TCR sequences were included in an early release covering about 700 HLA-typed donors. In addition to the first cohort of about 650 subjects, a separate validation cohort of approximately 130 different subjects was used. Of the 300 to 500 genotyped donors, over 80% were placed in the genetic ancestry cluster associated with self-reported Caucasian donors. On average, roughly 250,000 unique TCR beta nucleotide sequences were sequenced per donor among 350 to 400 genotyped donors of the cohort, with 15% to 20% of those sequences being non-productive.

Library creation used the immunoSEQ multiplex PCR assay. The multiplex PCR relied on a mix of 60 forward primers for TCR Vbeta segments and 13 reverse primers for TCR Jbeta segments. The CDR3 region of rearranged TCR beta genes was amplified from genomic DNA by a multiplex PCR assay. The amplified TCR beta libraries were sequenced on the Illumina HiSeq System as 87-base-pair reads. The original methods were these. Across the 700 or so repertoires, a later analysis counted 75 million to 90 million unique TCR beta chains, roughly 11 million of which were shared by at least two donors. A nearest-neighbor algorithm error-corrected the raw reads and collapsed the reads into unique sequences, merging closely related sequences to remove PCR and sequencing errors. To assign V, D and J gene segments, CDR3 sequences were aligned to IMGT reference sequences. For a sequence to be retained, a match of at least six nucleotides was required to both a V gene segment and a J gene segment. Rearrangements were called productive when the CDR3 lacked stop codons and stayed in frame with V and J; all others were non-productive. CDR3 was defined by IMGT convention, running from the second conserved V-encoded cysteine to the conserved J-encoded phenylalanine. The earlier analysis of about 560 of the donors excluded any sequence lacking an unambiguous match to a single V gene segment. In an earlier analysis of 587 of the donors, V segments were called functional above 56.7% productive rearrangements and were called segregating when the between-donor standard deviation exceeded 5%. A statistical classification framework was built for diagnosing cytomegalovirus status from the catalog of TCR beta chain sequences. V and J gene assignment, in a later analysis, came from comparing TCR nucleotide sequences with IMGT/GENE-DB human TR gene sequences. Using the TCRdist pipeline, a later analysis assigned CDR3 sequences along with most-parsimonious VDJ recombination scenarios. In a later analysis, each TCR beta chain was defined by its CDR3 amino acid sequence together with its V-gene family, and reads lacking a unique V-gene family were excluded. In a later analysis, fewer than 650 highly shared, low-generation-probability nucleotide sequences were removed to address suspected cross-contamination and a sequencing artifact. In a later analysis, a clonal expansion index was calculated for each public chain from normalized within-repertoire ranks of inferred template counts. Generation probabilities in a later analysis came from a VDJ recombination model fitted to out-of-frame rearrangements, and those results were checked against IGoR. Hypergeometric tests were used in a later analysis to score TCR-TCR, TCR-HLA and TCR-CMV co-occurrence, with a repertoire-size bias correction applied to the TCR pairs. To estimate false discovery rates, a later analysis permuted the HLA or CMV assignments 20 times. In a later analysis, co-occurring TCRs were grouped using DBSCAN, with TCRdist sequence similarity added in when clustering inside HLA-allele-positive subsets. Repertoires with fewer than 30,000 or more than 120,000 public chains, plus five repertoires with anomalous nucleotide sharing, were excluded from co-occurrence clustering. TCRdb obtained this table from immuneACCESS and retained in-frame rearrangements with V and J assigned. These tables miss some clones; where compared with another copy, unresolved V genes account for less than half of the shortfall, and the remainder is unexplained. V and J calls and clone size come straight from that table; D and trimming were deduced from the DNA. This sample lists 120,000 or so clones; approximately 79% were detected once. The ten top clones hold around 5.9% of the sample.

Study-level results and caveats: Because the 87-base-pair reads could not distinguish some IMGT-functional V segments, including TRBV6-2 and TRBV6-3, those segments were excluded. A further reported finding was that TCR beta sequences accurately predicted the HLA-A and HLA-B alleles for most subjects in the first cohort. A later analysis found that most CMV-associated TCR beta chains appeared HLA-restricted, with HLA associations seemingly driven largely by CMV exposure. In a later genetic analysis, fewer N-insertions in productive TCRs were reported among donors in an Asian-associated ancestry cluster than the roughly 700-donor mean. In a later analysis, several top co-occurrence clusters were reported to appear linked to parvovirus B19, influenza, CMV and Epstein-Barr virus. A few of the identified cytomegalovirus-associated TCR beta chains were confirmed in vitro to be specific for cytomegalovirus antigens. When HLA alleles, especially DR and DQ, strongly co-occurred, TCR associations were difficult to assign to individual alleles. Compared with equally common non-associated chains, HLA-associated TCR beta chains in a later analysis were more clonally expanded and had lower generation probabilities. Across donors, most TCR sequences were observed very rarely, whereas some public TCRs were present in many individuals. The presence/absence analyses assumed that sequencing depth was roughly uniform across donors, and that assumption may not be true. A later genetic analysis associated a missense DCLRE1C variant with V-gene and J-gene trimming of TCR beta chains, and an independent cohort replicated the association. The earlier analysis of about 600 of the donors excluded some 15 rarely observed V segments, including chromosome 9 orphons, because counts were too low. For the cohort, immune exposure information was limited to CMV serostatus. In a later analysis, the rate of TCR association differed among HLA loci, with DRB1 alleles having the most associated TCRs and HLA-C alleles having the fewest. Because HLA typing was unavailable for some donors at each locus, only the typed subset was used in association tests. The study gave a list of over 150 TCR beta chains associated with cytomegalovirus. A cluster of highly shared sequence variants was judged likely to be a technical artifact of the sequencing pipeline. Correlated functional status among segregating V segments might be attributable to linkage disequilibrium, but an unknown experimental factor could not be ruled out. According to the authors, the approach could potentially be generalized to other disease states and immunological phenotypes. In this cohort, only TCR beta chains were sequenced, and detectable features were limited by the absence of alpha or paired-chain data. An earlier analysis of several hundred of the donors showed that most TCR beta V segments appeared in productive rearrangements either about 87% or about 30% of the time, which broadly matched IMGT annotations. Specific HLA alleles were associated with 15,000 to 20,000 TCR beta sequences at a false discovery rate of 0.05 in a later analysis. The classifier was reported to diagnose cytomegalovirus status with high specificity and sensitivity in both the original cohort and the validation cohort.

The germline V gene yields MNHNS for CDR1 and SASEGT for CDR2. The CDR3 starts with the cysteine, ends with the phenylalanine, and has 13 residues. Only CDR3 DNA remains: 39 bases, in frame from the first base. V and J lose 1 base and 3 bases, and a span of 6 bases separates them. The cohort was made up of 500 to 800 healthy bone marrow donors. At the time of sampling, every cohort member was nominally healthy, though immune exposures that went unrecorded were likely present. The donor tested CMV seropositive, placing the donor among the 250 to 350 seropositive members of the cohort. Each donor provided a peripheral blood sample, and peripheral blood mononuclear cells were used for TCR beta sequencing. Genomic DNA was extracted from the blood cell samples with the Qiagen DNeasy Blood Extraction Kit.

What was sequenced was PBMCs. This receptor was obtained from a man between 25 and 39 years old in good health and CMV-seropositive. Recombination joined TRBV6-1 with TRBJ1-1, with the D gene not clear enough to name. The sequence in DNA is TGTGCCAGCAGTGAAGTGTCTCACACTGAAGCTTTCTTT. The translation is CASSEVSHTEAFF.